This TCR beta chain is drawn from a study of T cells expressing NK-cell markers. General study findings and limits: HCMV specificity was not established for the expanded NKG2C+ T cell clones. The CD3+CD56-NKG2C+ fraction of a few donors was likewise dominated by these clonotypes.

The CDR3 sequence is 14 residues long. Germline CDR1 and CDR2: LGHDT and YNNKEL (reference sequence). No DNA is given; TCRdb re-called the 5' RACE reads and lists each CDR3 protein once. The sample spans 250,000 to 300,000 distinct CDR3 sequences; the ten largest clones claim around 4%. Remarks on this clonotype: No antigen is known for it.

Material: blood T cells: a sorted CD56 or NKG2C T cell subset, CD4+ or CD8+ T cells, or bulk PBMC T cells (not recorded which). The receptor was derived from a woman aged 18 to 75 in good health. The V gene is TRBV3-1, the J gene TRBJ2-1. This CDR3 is CATEHKGQYNEQFF.